The TCR beta chain described here comes from a study of control samples from healthy donors and cancer patients. Assay used: immunoSEQ multiplex PCR; TCRdb lists only in-frame clones, some missing. The sample consists of around 30,000 clones, 85% to 90% of them appearing once. V was shortened by 4 bases and J by 1 base, with 10 bases between the two germline ends. This CDR3 contains 14 residues. Germline CDR1 reads SGHTS; CDR2 reads YDEGEE. Sequenced input: PBMCs. The chain combines TRBV5-8 with TRBJ2-3; D may be TRBD2 (6 bases). The TCR sequence derives from a woman between 35 and 50 years old with lung cancer. CDR3 region: CASSPLAGTDTQYF. As DNA, the CDR3 is TGTGCCAGCAGCCCTTTAGCGGGCACAGATACGCAGTATTTT.